This TCR beta chain was identified during a study of blood T cell repertoires in COVID-19. Study-level information: Some COVID-19 samples were acute and others convalescent; all came from the United States, Italy and Spain. T cells, B-cell-depleted T cells, or PBMCs supplied cDNA or gDNA.

This clone was seen once. Generated by immunoSEQ multiplex PCR, the TCRdb table keeps only in-frame clones and is missing some. Seen here are approximately 200,000 clones, around 88% observed once, and the top ten hold more than 7.5%. This CDR3 is 14 amino acids long. Germline V CDR1 and CDR2: MDHEN, SYDVKM. With 2 bases removed from V and 4 bases from J, the gap between germline ends came to 11 bases. Participants were aged roughly 18 to 90 years, lived in 24 US areas, and enrolled virtually. Participants' reported clinical history set cohort assignment. The sample comprised PBMCs or T cells enriched from blood (not recorded which). The rearrangement links TRBV28 to TRBJ1-2; D not certain. This TCR derives from a woman in her thirties who had recovered from COVID-19. Here the CDR3 reads CASSLASNPYGYTF. In DNA form, the CDR3 reads TGTGCCAGCAGTTTAGCCTCTAACCCCTATGGCTACACCTTC.